The subject of this entry is one T cell receptor (beta chain). In the original analysis: Amplification from reference gene primers served as the basis for estimated nucleated cell counts. The table came from immunoSEQ multiplex PCR; TCRdb's copy has only in-frame clones and leaves some out. V and J calls and clone size come straight from that table; D and trimming were deduced from the DNA. The sample includes 200,000 to 250,000 clones, around four fifths of them seen just once. CDR1 and CDR2 (germline): SNHLY, FYNNEI. V shed 6 bases and J shed 0 bases, with 6 bases lying between them. This CDR3 has 13 residues. This sample was taken from a study of blood T cell repertoires in COVID-19. Study summary: COVID-19 samples from acute and convalescent phases originated in the United States, Italy and Spain. T cells, B-cell-depleted T cells, or PBMCs provided the cDNA or gDNA that served as material.

The V gene is TRBV2, the J gene TRBJ1-3; D is unresolved. The sample taken for sequencing was peripheral blood. The receptor was derived from a woman in her thirties or forties with active or convalescent COVID-19. Here the CDR3 reads CASRQASGNTIYF. The CDR3 DNA reads as TGTGCCAGCAGGCAGGCCTCTGGAAACACCATATATTTT. The full variable domain, with the rest looked up from reference TRBV2 and TRBJ1-3, is EPEVTQTPSHQVTQMGQEVILRCVPISNHLYFYWYRQILGQKVEFLVSFYNNEISEKSEIFDDQFSVERPDGSNFTLKIRSTKLEDSAMYFCASRQASGNTIYFGEGSWLTVV.